One sample yielded the 7 T cell receptor beta chains listed below, sequenced in a study of identifying expanded T cells in peripheral blood. The assay was immunoSEQ multiplex PCR, and TCRdb's table has in-frame clones only and misses some. There are fewer than 85,000 clones in the sample; 84% occur only once, and approximately 20% lies in the top ten. Sequences were obtained from blood. The receptors were sampled from a person aged 18-69 years in good health.

The DNA of the CDR3 is TGTGCCAGCAGGGACGGTTACGAGCAGTACTTC. It yields the protein CASRDGYEQYF. The rearrangement links TRBV6-1 to TRBJ2-7; the D is unclear. The V gene's germline CDR1 is MNHNS and CDR2 SASEGT. CDR3 length: 11 residues. V lost 6 bases to trimming and J lost 4 bases, with 7 bases between them.

This clone was detected many times. The V and J genes are TRBV4-3 and TRBJ2-7; D unclear. The CDR3 is 16 residues long. V gave up 0 bases and J gave up 0 bases, with 12 bases separating them. The germline V gene encodes CDR1 LGHNA and CDR2 YSLEER. For the CDR3, the DNA is TGCGCCAGCAGCCAAGATACTCCGGGCTCCTCCTACGAGCAGTACTTC. This translates into CASSQDTPGSSYEQYF.

The CDR3 DNA follows: TGTGCCAGCTTTACACCTTACACAGATACGCAGTATTTT. Translating gives CASFTPYTDTQYF. The V and J genes are TRBV28 and TRBJ2-3; D is unresolved. The germline gives CDR1 MDHEN, CDR2 SYDVKM. The CDR3 spans 13 residues. Trimming took off 8 bases at V and 2 bases at J, with 11 bases between the two ends.

As regards this clone: An end of the junction does not agree with germline; a read error may underlie this. The chain has TRBV29-1 and TRBJ2-1; D gene uncertain. There are 14 residues in the CDR3. Germline values: CDR1 SQVTM, CDR2 ANQGSEA. CDR3 nucleotide sequence: TGCAGCGTGTGGGTCCCTACCTCCTCCAATGAGCAGTTCTTC. This codes for CSVWVPTSSNEQFF.

The J gene is TRBJ2-7, the V gene TRBV6-5; D is perhaps TRBD1 (6 bases). The CDR3 is 16 residues long. Looked up from germline, CDR1 is MNHEY and CDR2 is SVGAGI. Trimming stripped 4 bases from V and 3 bases from J, with 19 bases between. CDR3 in amino acids: CASSSPSHRASYEQYF. In DNA, the CDR3 is TGTGCCAGCAGTTCTCCCTCTCACAGGGCCAGCTACGAGCAGTACTTC.

The chain is built from TRBV5-4 and TRBJ1-1; 8 positions agree with TRBD1. V lost 4 bases, J lost 5 bases, and 7 bases stayed unmatched. CDR1 and CDR2 from the germline V gene are SGHNT and YYREEE (reference sequence). CDR3 size: 14 residues. The CDR3 DNA reads as TGTGCCAGCAGCCCCGACAGGGGCGTTACTGAAGCTTTCTTT. It codes for CASSPDRGVTEAFF. The entire variable domain, with the rest obtained from reference TRBV5-4 and TRBJ1-1, is as follows: ETGVTQSPTHLIKTRGQQVTLRCSSQSGHNTVSWYQQALGQGPQFIFQYYREEENGRGNFPPRFSGLQFPNYSSELNVNALELDDSALYLCASSPDRGVTEAFFGQGTRLTVV.

This rearrangement joins TRBV7-9 to TRBJ2-6; D remains ambiguous. The V gene lost 5 bases and the J gene lost 0 bases, with 11 bases spanning the gap. The germline V gene encodes CDR1 SEHNR and CDR2 FQNEAQ (reference sequence). The CDR3 loop spans 16 amino acids. CDR3: CASSPRLGSGANVLTF. CDR3 coding DNA: TGTGCCAGCAGCCCTAGACTTGGCTCTGGGGCCAACGTCCTGACTTTC.